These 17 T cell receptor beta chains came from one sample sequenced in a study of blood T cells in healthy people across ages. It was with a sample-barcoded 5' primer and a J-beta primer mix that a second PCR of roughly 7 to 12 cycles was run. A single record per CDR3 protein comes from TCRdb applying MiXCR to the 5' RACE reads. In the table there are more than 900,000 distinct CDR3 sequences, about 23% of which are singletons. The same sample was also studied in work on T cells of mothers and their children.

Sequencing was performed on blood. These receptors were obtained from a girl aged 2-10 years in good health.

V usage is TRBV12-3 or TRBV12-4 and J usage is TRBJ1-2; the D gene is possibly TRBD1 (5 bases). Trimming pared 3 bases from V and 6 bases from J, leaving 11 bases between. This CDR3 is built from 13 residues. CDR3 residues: CASSLWQGDGYTF. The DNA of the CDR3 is TGTGCCAGCAGTTTGTGGCAGGGCGATGGCTACACCTTC.

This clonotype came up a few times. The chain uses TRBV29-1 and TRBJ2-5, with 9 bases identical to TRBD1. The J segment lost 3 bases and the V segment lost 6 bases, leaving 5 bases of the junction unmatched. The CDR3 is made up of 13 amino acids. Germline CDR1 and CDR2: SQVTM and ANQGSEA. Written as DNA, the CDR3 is TGCAGCGTCGACAGGGGGATTAAAGAGACCCAGTACTTC. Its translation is CSVDRGIKETQYF.

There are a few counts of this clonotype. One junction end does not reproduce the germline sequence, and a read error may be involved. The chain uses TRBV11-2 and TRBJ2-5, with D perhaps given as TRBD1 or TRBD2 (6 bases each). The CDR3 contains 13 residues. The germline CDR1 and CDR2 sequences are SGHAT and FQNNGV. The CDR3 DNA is TGTGCCAGCAGCCTTGGGGGGCAAGGGACCCAGTACTTC. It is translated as CASSLGGQGTQYF. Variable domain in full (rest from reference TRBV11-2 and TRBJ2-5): EAGVAQSPRYKIIEKRQSVAFWCNPISGHATLYWYQQILGQGPKLLIQFQNNGVVDDSQLPKDRFSAERLKGVDSTLKIQPAKLEDSAVYLCASSLGGQGTQYFGPGTRLLVL.

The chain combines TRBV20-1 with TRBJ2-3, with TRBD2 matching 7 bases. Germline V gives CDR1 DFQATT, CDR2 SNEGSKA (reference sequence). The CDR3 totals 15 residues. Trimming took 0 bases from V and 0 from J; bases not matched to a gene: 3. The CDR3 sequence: CSAREPSGSTDTQYF. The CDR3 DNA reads TGCAGTGCTAGAGAGCCTAGCGGTAGCACAGATACGCAGTATTTT.

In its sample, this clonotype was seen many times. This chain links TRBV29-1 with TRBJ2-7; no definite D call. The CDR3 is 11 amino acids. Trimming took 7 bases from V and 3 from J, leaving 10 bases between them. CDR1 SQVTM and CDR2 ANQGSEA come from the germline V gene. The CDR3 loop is CSGTANYEQYF. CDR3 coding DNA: TGCAGCGGGACGGCTAACTACGAGCAGTACTTC.

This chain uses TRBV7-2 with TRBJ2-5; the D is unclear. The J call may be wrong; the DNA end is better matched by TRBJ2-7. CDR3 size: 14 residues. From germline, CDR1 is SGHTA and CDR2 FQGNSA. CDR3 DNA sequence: TGTGCCAGCAGTCCTTCCCTAAATACCTACGAGCAGTACTTC. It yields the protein CASSPSLNTYEQYF.

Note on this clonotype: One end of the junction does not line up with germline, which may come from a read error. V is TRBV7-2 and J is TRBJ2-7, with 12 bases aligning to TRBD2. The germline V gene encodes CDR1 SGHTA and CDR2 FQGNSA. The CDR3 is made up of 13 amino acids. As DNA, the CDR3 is TGTGCCTGCAGCTTAGGACTAGCGGGGGAGCAGTACTTC. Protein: CACSLGLAGEQYF.

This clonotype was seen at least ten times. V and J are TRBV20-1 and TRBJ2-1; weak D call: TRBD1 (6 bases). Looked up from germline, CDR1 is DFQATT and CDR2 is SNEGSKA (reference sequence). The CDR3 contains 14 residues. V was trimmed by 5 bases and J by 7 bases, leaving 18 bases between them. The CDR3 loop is CSAFFTGLGNEQFF. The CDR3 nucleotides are TGCAGTGCTTTTTTTACAGGGTTGGGGAATGAGCAGTTCTTC.

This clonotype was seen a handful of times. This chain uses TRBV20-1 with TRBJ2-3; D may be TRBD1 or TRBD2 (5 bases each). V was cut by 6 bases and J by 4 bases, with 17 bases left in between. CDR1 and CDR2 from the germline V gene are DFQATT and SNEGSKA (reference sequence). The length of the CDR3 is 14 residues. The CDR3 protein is CSALRAGAADTQYF. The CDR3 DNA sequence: TGCAGTGCGCTGAGAGCCGGGGCAGCAGATACGCAGTATTTT.

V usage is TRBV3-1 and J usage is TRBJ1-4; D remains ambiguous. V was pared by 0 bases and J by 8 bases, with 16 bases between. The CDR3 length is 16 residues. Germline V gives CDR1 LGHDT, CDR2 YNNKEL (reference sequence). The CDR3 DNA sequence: TGTGCCAGCAGCCAAGATCGGCAGTCTCTAGGCGAAAAACTGTTTTTT. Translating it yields CASSQDRQSLGEKLFF.

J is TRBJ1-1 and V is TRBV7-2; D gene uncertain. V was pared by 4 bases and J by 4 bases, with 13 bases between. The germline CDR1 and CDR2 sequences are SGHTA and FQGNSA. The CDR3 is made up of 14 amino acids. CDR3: CASSSRGGSTEAFF. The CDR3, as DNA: TGTGCCAGCAGCTCACGGGGAGGGTCCACTGAAGCTTTCTTT.

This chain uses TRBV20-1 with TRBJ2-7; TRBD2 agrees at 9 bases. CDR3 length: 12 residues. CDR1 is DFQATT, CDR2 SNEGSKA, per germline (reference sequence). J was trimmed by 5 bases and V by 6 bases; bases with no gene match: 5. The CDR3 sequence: CSARSGSHEQYF. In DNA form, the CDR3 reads TGCAGTGCCCGTAGCGGGAGCCACGAGCAGTACTTC.

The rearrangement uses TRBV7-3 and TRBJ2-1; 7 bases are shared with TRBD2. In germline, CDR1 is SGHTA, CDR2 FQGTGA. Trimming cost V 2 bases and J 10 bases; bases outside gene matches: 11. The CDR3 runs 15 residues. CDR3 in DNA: TGTGCCAGCAGCTTAGGGACTACGTCCTCGGAGGAGCAGTTCTTC. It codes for CASSLGTTSSEEQFF.

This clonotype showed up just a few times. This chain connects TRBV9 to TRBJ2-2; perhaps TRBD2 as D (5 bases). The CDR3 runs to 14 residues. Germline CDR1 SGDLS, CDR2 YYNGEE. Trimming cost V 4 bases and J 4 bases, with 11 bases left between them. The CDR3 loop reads CASSFRTVTGELFF. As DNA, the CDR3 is TGTGCCAGCAGCTTCCGGACTGTCACCGGGGAGCTGTTTTTT.

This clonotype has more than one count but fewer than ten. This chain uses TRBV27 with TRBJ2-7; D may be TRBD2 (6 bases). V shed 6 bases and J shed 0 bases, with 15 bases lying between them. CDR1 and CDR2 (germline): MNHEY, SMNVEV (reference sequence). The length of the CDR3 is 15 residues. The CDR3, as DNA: TGTGCCAGCAGCCGGACCGCGGGGAGCTCCTACGAGCAGTACTTC. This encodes CASSRTAGSSYEQYF.

The CDR3 sequence is CASSQDGTGVSPLHF. The CDR3 DNA reads TGCGCCAGCAGCCAAGATGGGACAGGGGTTTCACCCCTCCACTTT. The chain is built from TRBV4-3 and TRBJ1-6; 10 nucleotides line up with TRBD1. The germline V gene encodes CDR1 LGHNA and CDR2 YSLEER. With V trimmed by 0 bases and J by 9 bases, 2 bases remained unmatched. CDR3 length equals 15 residues.

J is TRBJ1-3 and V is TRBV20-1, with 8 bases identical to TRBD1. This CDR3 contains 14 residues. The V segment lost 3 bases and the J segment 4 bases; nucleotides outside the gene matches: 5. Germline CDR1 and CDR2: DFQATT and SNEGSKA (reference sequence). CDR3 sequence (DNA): TGCAGTGCTAGTATGGGGGACAGGGGAAACACCATATATTTT. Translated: CSASMGDRGNTIYF.